The 27 T cell receptor beta chains below were found in one sample sequenced in a study of OX40 agonist ivuxolimab in advanced cancers. The repertoire was sequenced with immunoSEQ multiplex PCR; TCRdb's copy has only in-frame clones and lacks some. The table lists over 90,000 clones, 90% of them singletons, with roughly 0.15% in the top ten. This material consisted of CD4+ or CD8+ T cells sorted from blood, taken in a trial of the OX40 agonist ivuxolimab. The receptor source for this set is an adult with an advanced solid tumor such as melanoma, head and neck, liver or kidney cancer.

This clone was recorded once. The rearrangement uses TRBV19 and TRBJ2-7; D gene ambiguous. Trimming removed 1 base from V and 8 bases from J, with 6 bases in between. The V gene's germline CDR1 is LNHDA and CDR2 SQIVND (reference sequence). The CDR3 spans 11 residues. The CDR3 loop is CASSIGQKQYF. The CDR3, as DNA: TGTGCCAGTAGTATAGGCCAGAAGCAGTACTTC. The full variable domain, in which reference TRBV19 and TRBJ2-7 provide the parts outside the CDR3, is DGGITQSPKYLFRKEGQNVTLSCEQNLNHDAMYWYRQDPGQGLRLIYYSQIVNDFQKGDIAEGYSVSREKKESFPLTVTSAQKNPTAFYLCASSIGQKQYFGPGTRLTVT.

The V gene is TRBV19, the J gene TRBJ1-1; D is possibly TRBD1 (5 bases). Germline CDR1 is LNHDA and CDR2 is SQIVND (reference sequence). CDR3 size: 16 residues. V lost 6 bases, J lost 5 bases, and 22 bases lay in between. DNA for the CDR3: TGTGCCAGTAGCCCCTTAGACTCCACCAAGGGGACTGAAGCTTTCTTT. This gives the protein CASSPLDSTKGTEAFF.

The chain uses TRBV5-1 and TRBJ2-3; tentative D call: TRBD1 (5 bases). V was shortened by 0 bases and J by 4 bases, with 9 bases between the two germline ends. The CDR3 runs 14 residues. Germline assignment: CDR1 SGHRS and CDR2 YFSETQ. The CDR3 DNA follows: TGCGCCAGCAGCTTGGGTGGCAGGGCAGATACGCAGTATTTT. Translation: CASSLGGRADTQYF.

V gene TRBV30 combines with J gene TRBJ2-1; 8 positions match TRBD2. With V trimmed by 3 bases and J by 10 bases, 11 bases remained unmatched. CDR3 length: 14 amino acids. CDR1 is GTSNPN, CDR2 SVGIG, per germline (reference sequence). CDR3 protein: CAWSPRASGREQFF. The CDR3 nucleotides read TGTGCCTGGAGCCCAAGGGCTAGCGGGCGCGAGCAGTTCTTC.

This chain connects TRBV25-1 to TRBJ1-1; possibly TRBD1 for D (5 bases). Trimming removed 4 bases at V and 7 bases at J, with 16 bases between. Germline-derived CDR1 and CDR2 are MGHDK and SYGVNS. There are 14 residues in the CDR3. The CDR3 region is CASSVGHPRDEAFF. DNA for the CDR3: TGTGCCAGCAGTGTAGGACATCCCCGGGATGAAGCTTTCTTT. Variable domain in full (rest from reference TRBV25-1 and TRBJ1-1): EADIYQTPRYLVIGTGKKITLECSQTMGHDKMYWYQQDPGMELHLIHYSYGVNSTEKGDLSSESTVSRIRTEHFPLTLESARPSHTSQYLCASSVGHPRDEAFFGQGTRLTVV.

This chain links TRBV7-8 with TRBJ1-2, with D possibly TRBD1 on 6 matching bases. The CDR3 has 15 amino acids. Germline lookup yields CDR1 SGHVS and CDR2 FQNEAQ. The V end was cut by 1 base, the J end by 0 bases, with 9 bases between. The CDR3 DNA reads as TGTGCCAGCAGCTTAGAACAGGGAGCTAACTATGGCTACACCTTC. This codes for CASSLEQGANYGYTF.

This chain connects TRBV9 to TRBJ2-1, with 14 bases that match TRBD2. V lost 4 bases and J lost 4; bases outside the gene matches: 7. CDR3 length equals 17 residues. Germline V CDR1 and CDR2: SGDLS, YYNGEE. DNA for the CDR3: TGTGCCAGCAGCCCTGGACTAGCGGGAGGACTATACAATGAGCAGTTCTTC. Protein: CASSPGLAGGLYNEQFF.

The V gene is TRBV6-5, the J gene TRBJ2-5; tentatively, D is TRBD1 (5 bases). The V end was cut by 6 bases, the J end by 1 base, with 9 bases between. Looked up from germline, CDR1 is MNHEY and CDR2 is SVGAGI. The CDR3 has 13 amino acids. Here the CDR3 DNA reads TGTGCCAGCAGACGACAGTTCCAAGAGACCCAGTACTTC. Amino acids: CASRRQFQETQYF.

The rearrangement joins TRBV7-6 to TRBJ2-3; D gene ambiguous. This CDR3 is built from 16 residues. The V end was cut by 2 bases, the J end by 2 bases, with 14 bases between. CDR1 is SGHVS and CDR2 is FNYEAQ in the germline V gene. The CDR3 coding sequence is TGTGCCAGCAGCTTAAACACGGGTAGTATCACAGATACGCAGTATTTT. It is translated as CASSLNTGSITDTQYF.

The chain's CDR3 is CASTPRVTLNTEAFF. The CDR3 DNA is TGTGCCAGCACTCCCAGGGTTACCTTGAACACTGAAGCTTTCTTT. The chain couples TRBV27 to TRBJ1-1; the D gene is possibly TRBD1 (5 bases). V lost 7 bases and J 0 bases, leaving 15 bases between the germline ends. The germline gives CDR1 MNHEY, CDR2 SMNVEV (reference sequence). This CDR3 is built from 15 residues.

J is TRBJ1-3 and V is TRBV6-6, with 7 positions matching TRBD1. The CDR3 loop spans 15 amino acids. The V segment lost 4 bases and the J segment 2 bases; nucleotides outside the gene matches: 5. Germline assignment: CDR1 MNHNY and CDR2 SVGAGI (reference sequence). CDR3 sequence (DNA): TGTGCCAGCAGTTTTTCAGGGACAGCTGGAAACACCATATATTTT. Translated: CASSFSGTAGNTIYF.

J is TRBJ2-7 and V is TRBV2, with D maybe TRBD1 (6 bases). The germline V gene encodes CDR1 SNHLY and CDR2 FYNNEI. This CDR3 region has 13 residues. The V end was cut by 6 bases, the J end by 3 bases, with 12 bases between. Written as DNA, the CDR3 is TGTGCCAGCAGATACGACAGGAGCTACGAGCAGTACTTC. It codes for CASRYDRSYEQYF.

This rearrangement joins TRBV9 to TRBJ2-7; TRBD1 aligns across 8 bases. V lost 2 bases, J lost 2 bases, and 6 bases stayed unmatched. The CDR3 loop spans 15 amino acids. Germline loops: CDR1 SGDLS, CDR2 YYNGEE. CDR3 DNA sequence: TGTGCCAGCAGCGTTTCCGGACAGGGCACCTACGAGCAGTACTTC. It translates to CASSVSGQGTYEQYF.

This chain links TRBV6-5 with TRBJ1-5, with 8 bases fitting TRBD1. This CDR3 spans 13 amino acids. Trimming at V came to 6 bases and at J to 5 bases, leaving 3 bases not matched to a gene. CDR1 is MNHEY and CDR2 is SVGAGI in the germline V gene. The CDR3 here is CASRLTGDQPQHF. CDR3 sequence (DNA): TGTGCCAGCAGACTGACAGGGGATCAGCCCCAGCATTTT.

The chain recombines TRBV7-2 with TRBJ2-7; 8 nucleotides align to TRBD1. Germline V gene lookup returns CDR1 SGHTA and CDR2 FQGNSA. The CDR3 has 15 amino acids. The V and J ends lost 2 bases and 2 bases, in that order; junction bases with no gene match: 5. CDR3 protein: CASSLLRDRTYEQYF. The CDR3 coding sequence is TGTGCCAGCAGCTTATTAAGGGACAGGACCTACGAGCAGTACTTC. The full variable domain, with the rest looked up from reference TRBV7-2 and TRBJ2-7, is GAGVSQSPSNKVTEKGKDVELRCDPISGHTALYWYRQSLGQGLEFLIYFQGNSAPDKSGLPSDRFSAERTGGSVSTLTIQRTQQEDSAVYLCASSLLRDRTYEQYFGPGTRLTVT.

The rearrangement joins TRBV5-5 to TRBJ1-2, with 7 bases identical to TRBD1. The CDR3 totals 13 residues. CDR1 and CDR2 from the germline V gene are SGHKS and YYEKEE (reference sequence). Trimming at V came to 0 bases and at J to 8 bases, leaving 4 bases not matched to a gene. CDR3: CASSLETGSGYTF. The CDR3 bases are TGTGCCAGCAGCTTGGAGACAGGGTCCGGCTACACCTTC.

The chain couples TRBV5-6 to TRBJ2-5; D perhaps matches TRBD1 (5 bases). CDR1 and CDR2 from the germline V gene are SGHDT and YYEEEE. The germline V and J ends were trimmed by 4 bases and 5 bases, with 12 bases remaining between them. The CDR3 has 13 residues. The CDR3 reads CASSPQGRETQYF. CDR3 nucleotide sequence: TGTGCCAGCAGCCCCCAGGGCCGGGAGACCCAGTACTTC.

This rearrangement joins TRBV19 to TRBJ2-1, with 12 bases that match TRBD2. Germline CDR1 LNHDA, CDR2 SQIVND (reference sequence). The CDR3 spans 16 residues. Trimming removed 6 bases from V and 7 bases from J; junction bases left unmatched: 10. This CDR3 reads CASRSPLAGGPNEQFF. Written as DNA, the CDR3 is TGTGCCAGTAGATCCCCTCTAGCGGGAGGGCCGAATGAGCAGTTCTTC.

The table lists this clone with a count of one. The genes are TRBV6-6 and TRBJ1-4; D is ambiguous. Germline V gene data show CDR1 as MNHNY and CDR2 as SVGAGI (reference sequence). CDR3 size: 14 residues. The ends were cut back, 5 bases at V and 1 base at J, with 8 bases in the middle. This CDR3 reads CASSALGTNEKLFF. The CDR3 nucleotides are TGTGCCAGCAGTGCATTGGGAACTAATGAAAAACTGTTTTTT.

On this clone: A junction boundary mismatches the germline segment, possibly from a read error. The chain recombines TRBV5-4 with TRBJ2-7; D is perhaps TRBD1 or TRBD2 (5 bases each). The CDR3 length is 13 residues. Germline values: CDR1 SGHNT, CDR2 YYREEE (reference sequence). The CDR3 DNA reads TGTGCCAGCAGCTTGGGTATGAGGGACGTCTGGCACTTC. As protein: CASSLGMRDVWHF.

V usage is TRBV5-1 and J usage is TRBJ1-1; D ambiguous. V was shortened by 4 bases and J by 3 bases, with 7 bases between the two germline ends. The CDR3 spans 12 residues. Germline lookup yields CDR1 SGHRS and CDR2 YFSETQ. The CDR3 DNA follows: TGCGCCAGCAGCCGCGGCGACACTGAAGCTTTCTTT. Protein sequence: CASSRGDTEAFF.

This clone was detected once. V is TRBV6-1 and J is TRBJ2-7; TRBD2 aligns across 10 bases. CDR1 and CDR2 (germline): MNHNS, SASEGT. There are 17 residues in the CDR3. J gave up 4 bases and V 2 bases, and 11 bases lay outside the gene matches. For the CDR3, the DNA is TGTGCCAGCAGTGAAATGACTAGCGGGCGCAAGTCTTACGAGCAGTACTTC. Translation gives CASSEMTSGRKSYEQYF.

The V and J genes are TRBV27 and TRBJ2-3, with D hard to call. Trimming left V 5 bases short and J 3 bases short, with 9 bases between. The CDR3 spans 13 residues. Germline lookup yields CDR1 MNHEY and CDR2 SMNVEV (reference sequence). The CDR3 coding sequence is TGTGCCAGCAGTCCCAGAATTACAGATACGCAGTATTTT. Translated, it gives CASSPRITDTQYF.

This clone was observed a few times. The V call is TRBV29-1, the J call TRBJ1-5; D call uncertain. Germline V gene sequence: CDR1 SQVTM, CDR2 ANQGSEA. V lost 4 bases, J lost 5 bases, and 12 bases lay in between. This CDR3 is 13 amino acids long. In nucleotides, the CDR3 is TGCAGCGTTGCCCCGGAGGTGGATCAGCCCCAGCATTTT. Translation: CSVAPEVDQPQHF.

This chain joins TRBV6-5 and TRBJ1-2; possibly TRBD1 for D (5 bases). Between the trimmed V and J ends, which lost 2 bases and 10 bases, there was a span of 20 bases. CDR1 and CDR2 (germline): MNHEY, SVGAGI. The CDR3 sequence is 15 residues long. For the CDR3, the DNA is TGTGCCAGCAGTTACCGCCGTGGAGGAGGGGACGTCTACACCTTC. Its protein is CASSYRRGGGDVYTF.

The chain has TRBV11-1 and TRBJ2-7, with no clear D. The ends were cut back, 5 bases at V and 2 bases at J, with 13 bases in the middle. The length of the CDR3 is 14 residues. Germline V CDR1 and CDR2: SGHAT, FQDESV (reference sequence). CDR3 bases: TGTGCCAGCAGCCGAAGGCGGCCCCCCTACGAGCAGTACTTC. It translates to CASSRRRPPYEQYF.

The chain's CDR3 is CASSFDPGRPLHF. DNA for the CDR3: TGTGCCAGCAGTTTCGACCCTGGGAGGCCCCTCCACTTT. This chain links TRBV6-6 with TRBJ1-6; D ambiguous. Trimming pared 4 bases from V and 13 bases from J, leaving 14 bases between. Germline-derived CDR1 and CDR2 are MNHNY and SVGAGI (reference sequence). The CDR3 is 13 amino acids.